The 3 T cell receptor beta chains listed next were all sequenced from one sample in a study of cytomegalovirus exposure and HLA in healthy donors. The PCR used 60 Vbeta and 13 Jbeta primers. Repertoires were generated with immunoSEQ multiplex PCR, while TCRdb's copy carries only in-frame clones and drops some. This sample's clone table lists around 75,000 clones. The sequenced sample was PBMCs. The receptors shown here come from a man in his forties in good health and CMV-seronegative.

The chain is built from TRBV19 and TRBJ2-3; D perhaps matches TRBD2 (5 bases). In germline, CDR1 is LNHDA, CDR2 SQIVND (reference sequence). V shed 3 bases and J shed 2 bases, with 12 bases lying between them. This CDR3 has 15 residues. CDR3 region: CASSMSGSSTDTQYF. Here the CDR3 DNA reads TGTGCCAGTAGTATGTCGGGGAGTTCCACAGATACGCAGTATTTT.

This chain uses TRBV6-6 with TRBJ2-1, with D unresolved. Germline V gene sequence: CDR1 MNHNY, CDR2 SVGAGI (reference sequence). The CDR3 is 13 residues long. V lost 7 bases and J lost 6, with 13 bases in between. CDR3 loop: CASMRGQGNEQFF. Written as DNA, the CDR3 is TGTGCCAGCATGCGAGGCCAAGGCAATGAGCAGTTCTTC.

The chain carries TRBV7-9 and TRBJ2-7; 8 bases match TRBD1. The ends lost 5 bases at V and 3 bases at J; junction bases unmatched: 6. The length of the CDR3 is 14 residues. The germline V gene has CDR1 SEHNR and CDR2 FQNEAQ (reference sequence). This CDR3 is CASSITGQDYEQYF. The CDR3 DNA follows: TGTGCCAGCAGCATAACGGGACAGGACTACGAGCAGTACTTC.